One and the same sample provided the 2 T cell receptor beta chains below, sequenced in a study of blood T cell repertoires in COVID-19. Profiled with immunoSEQ multiplex PCR; TCRdb holds only in-frame clones, not every one. The profile shows under 300,000 clones, more than 85% of them singletons. Source material: peripheral blood. These receptors came from a man aged 18 to 29 with active or convalescent COVID-19.

The rearrangement joins TRBV5-1 to TRBJ2-1; D is possibly TRBD1 (6 bases). Germline values: CDR1 SGHRS, CDR2 YFSETQ. This CDR3 has 15 amino acids. Between the trimmed V and J ends, which lost 3 bases and 0 bases, there was a span of 10 bases. CDR3 bases: TGCGCCAGCAGCTCGACAGGCAACTCCTACAATGAGCAGTTCTTC. It yields the protein CASSSTGNSYNEQFF.

V gene TRBV6-5 combines with J gene TRBJ1-4; 7 bases match TRBD1. Trimming at V came to 2 bases and at J to 7 bases, leaving 4 bases not matched to a gene. This CDR3 comprises 14 residues. Looked up from germline, CDR1 is MNHEY and CDR2 is SVGAGI. CDR3 DNA: TGTGCCAGCAGTTACCTCAGGGGGACTGAAAAACTGTTTTTT. Protein product: CASSYLRGTEKLFF.